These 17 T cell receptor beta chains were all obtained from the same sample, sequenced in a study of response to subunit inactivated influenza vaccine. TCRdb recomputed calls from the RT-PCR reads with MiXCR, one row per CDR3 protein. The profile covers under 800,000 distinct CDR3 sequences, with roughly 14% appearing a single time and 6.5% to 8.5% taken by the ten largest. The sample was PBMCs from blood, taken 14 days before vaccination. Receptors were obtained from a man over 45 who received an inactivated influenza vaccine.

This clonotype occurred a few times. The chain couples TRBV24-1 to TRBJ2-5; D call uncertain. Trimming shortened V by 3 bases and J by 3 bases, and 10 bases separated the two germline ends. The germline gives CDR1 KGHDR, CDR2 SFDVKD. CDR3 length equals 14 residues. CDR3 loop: CATSDPSFEETQYF. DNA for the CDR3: TGTGCCACCAGTGATCCGAGTTTTGAAGAGACCCAGTACTTC.

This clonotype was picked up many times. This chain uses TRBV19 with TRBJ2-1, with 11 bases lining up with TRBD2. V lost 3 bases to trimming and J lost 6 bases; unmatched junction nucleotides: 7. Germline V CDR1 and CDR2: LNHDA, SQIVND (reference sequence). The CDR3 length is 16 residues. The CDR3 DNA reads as TGTGCCAGTAGTATTCTAGCGGGAGGTGTAGGCAATGAGCAGTTCTTC. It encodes CASSILAGGVGNEQFF. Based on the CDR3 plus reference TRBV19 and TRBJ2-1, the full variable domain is DGGITQSPKYLFRKEGQNVTLSCEQNLNHDAMYWYRQDPGQGLRLIYYSQIVNDFQKGDIAEGYSVSREKKESFPLTVTSAQKNPTAFYLCASSILAGGVGNEQFFGPGTRLTVL.

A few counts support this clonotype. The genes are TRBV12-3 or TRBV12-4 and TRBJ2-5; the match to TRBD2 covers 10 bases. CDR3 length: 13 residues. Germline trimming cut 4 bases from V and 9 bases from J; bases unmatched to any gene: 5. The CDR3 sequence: CASSSGLAGAQYF. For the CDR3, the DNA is TGTGCCAGCAGTTCCGGGCTAGCGGGGGCCCAGTACTTC.

This CDR3 is CAWSVLFIPETQYF. In DNA, the CDR3 is TGTGCCTGGAGTGTACTTTTTATCCCAGAGACCCAGTACTTC. J is TRBJ2-5 and V is TRBV30; D is uncertain. Per germline, CDR1 GTSNPN and CDR2 SVGIG (reference sequence). This CDR3 spans 14 amino acids. Trimming pared 0 bases from V and 4 bases from J, leaving 12 bases between. The variable domain in full, with the rest retrieved from reference TRBV30 and TRBJ2-5, is SQTIHQWPATLVQPVGSPLSLECTVEGTSNPNLYWYRQAAGRGLQLLFYSVGIGQISSEVPQNLSASRPQDRQFILSSKKLLLSDSGFYLCAWSVLFIPETQYFGPGTRLLVL.

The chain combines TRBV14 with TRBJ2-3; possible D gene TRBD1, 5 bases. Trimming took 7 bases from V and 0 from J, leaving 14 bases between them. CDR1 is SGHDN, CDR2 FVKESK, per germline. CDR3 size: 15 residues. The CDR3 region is CASTKRGYSTDTQYF. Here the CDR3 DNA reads TGTGCCAGCACCAAAAGGGGATATAGCACAGATACGCAGTATTTT.

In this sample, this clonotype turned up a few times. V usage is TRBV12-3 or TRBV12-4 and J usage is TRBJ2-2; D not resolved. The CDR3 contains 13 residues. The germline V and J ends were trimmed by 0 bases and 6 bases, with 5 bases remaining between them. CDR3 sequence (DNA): TGTGCCAGCAGTTTAGCTCGGGCCGGGGAGCTGTTTTTT. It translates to CASSLARAGELFF.

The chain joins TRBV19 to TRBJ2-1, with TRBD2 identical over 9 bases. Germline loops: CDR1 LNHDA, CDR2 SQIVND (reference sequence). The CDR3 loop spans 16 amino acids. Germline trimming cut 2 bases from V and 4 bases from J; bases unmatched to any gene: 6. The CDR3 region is CASSILSGGPYNEQFF. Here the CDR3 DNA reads TGTGCCAGTAGTATACTGAGCGGGGGGCCGTACAATGAGCAGTTCTTC. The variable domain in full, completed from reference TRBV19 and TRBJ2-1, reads DGGITQSPKYLFRKEGQNVTLSCEQNLNHDAMYWYRQDPGQGLRLIYYSQIVNDFQKGDIAEGYSVSREKKESFPLTVTSAQKNPTAFYLCASSILSGGPYNEQFFGPGTRLTVL.

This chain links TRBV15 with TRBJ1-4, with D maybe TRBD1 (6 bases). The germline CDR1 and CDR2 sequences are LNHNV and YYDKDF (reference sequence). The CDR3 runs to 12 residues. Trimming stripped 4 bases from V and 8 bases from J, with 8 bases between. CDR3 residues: CATSKGGEKLFF. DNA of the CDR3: TGTGCCACCAGCAAAGGGGGGGAAAAACTGTTTTTT. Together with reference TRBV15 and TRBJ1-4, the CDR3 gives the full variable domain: DAMVIQNPRYQVTQFGKPVTLSCSQTLNHNVMYWYQQKSSQAPKLLFHYYDKDFNNEADTPDNFQSRRPNTSFCFLDIRSPGLGDTAMYLCATSKGGEKLFFGSGTQLSVL.

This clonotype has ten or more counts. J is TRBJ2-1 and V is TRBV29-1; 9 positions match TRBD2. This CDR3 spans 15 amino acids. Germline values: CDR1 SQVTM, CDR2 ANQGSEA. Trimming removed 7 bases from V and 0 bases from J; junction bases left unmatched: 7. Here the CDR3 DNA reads TGCAGCGGGTCCGGGACTAGCCCCTCCTACAATGAGCAGTTCTTC. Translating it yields CSGSGTSPSYNEQFF.

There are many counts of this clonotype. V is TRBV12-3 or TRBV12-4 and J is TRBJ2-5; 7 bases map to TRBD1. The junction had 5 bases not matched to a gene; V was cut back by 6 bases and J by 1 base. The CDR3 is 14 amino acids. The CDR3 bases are TGTGCCAGCAGCTACAGGGGCACCCAAGAGACCCAGTACTTC. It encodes CASSYRGTQETQYF.

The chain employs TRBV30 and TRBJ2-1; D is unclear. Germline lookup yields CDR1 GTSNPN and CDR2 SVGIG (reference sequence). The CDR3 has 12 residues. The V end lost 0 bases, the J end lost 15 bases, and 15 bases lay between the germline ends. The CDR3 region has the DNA TGTGCCTGGAGTGTAGTGTTTGGAGCCGGGTTCTTC. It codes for CAWSVVFGAGFF.

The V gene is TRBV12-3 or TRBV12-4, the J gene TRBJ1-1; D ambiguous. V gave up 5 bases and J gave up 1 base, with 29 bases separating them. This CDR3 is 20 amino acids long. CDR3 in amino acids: CASSLLARRQKNKENTEAFF. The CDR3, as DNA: TGTGCCAGCAGTCTTTTAGCCCGTCGACAAAAGAATAAAGAGAACACTGAAGCTTTCTTT.

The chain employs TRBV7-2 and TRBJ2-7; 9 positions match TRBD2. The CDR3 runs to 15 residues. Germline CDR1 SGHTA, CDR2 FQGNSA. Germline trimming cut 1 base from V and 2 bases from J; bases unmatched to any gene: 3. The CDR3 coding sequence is TGTGCCAGCAGCTTAGTTAGCGGGGGTACCTACGAGCAGTACTTC. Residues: CASSLVSGGTYEQYF.

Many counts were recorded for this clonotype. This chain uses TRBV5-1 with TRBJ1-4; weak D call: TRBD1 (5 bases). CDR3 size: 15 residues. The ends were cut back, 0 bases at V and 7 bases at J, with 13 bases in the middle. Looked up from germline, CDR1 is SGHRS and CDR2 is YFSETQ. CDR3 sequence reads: CASSLDGARGEKLFF. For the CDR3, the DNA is TGCGCCAGCAGCTTGGATGGGGCCCGAGGTGAAAAACTGTTTTTT.

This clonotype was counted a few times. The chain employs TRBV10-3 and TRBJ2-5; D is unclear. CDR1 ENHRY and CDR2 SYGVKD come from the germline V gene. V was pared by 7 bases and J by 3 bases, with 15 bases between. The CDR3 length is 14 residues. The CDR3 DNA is TGTGCCATCAACCGTGGGGTGGGTAAAGAGACCCAGTACTTC. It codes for CAINRGVGKETQYF.

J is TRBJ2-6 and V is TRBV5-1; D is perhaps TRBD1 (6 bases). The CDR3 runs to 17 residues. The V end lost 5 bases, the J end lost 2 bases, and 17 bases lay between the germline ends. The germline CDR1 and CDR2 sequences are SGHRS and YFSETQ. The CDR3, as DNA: TGCGCCAGCAGACAGGGTTTTGTTGGTGCTGGGGCCAACGTCCTGACTTTC. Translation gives CASRQGFVGAGANVLTF.

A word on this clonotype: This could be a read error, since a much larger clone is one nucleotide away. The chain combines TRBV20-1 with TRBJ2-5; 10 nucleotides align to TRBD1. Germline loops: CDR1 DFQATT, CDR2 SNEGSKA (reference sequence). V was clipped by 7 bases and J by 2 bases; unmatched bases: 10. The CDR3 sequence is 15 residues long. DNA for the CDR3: TGCAGTGGAAATGGCCGGGACAGGGGTCAAGAGACCCAGTACTTC. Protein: CSGNGRDRGQETQYF.